This is a list of T cell receptor beta chains from one sample in a study of cytomegalovirus exposure and HLA in healthy donors. Clones were sequenced by immunoSEQ multiplex PCR, and TCRdb holds only the in-frame ones, with some missing. The sample consists of under 150,000 clones, roughly 84% of them appearing once. The sequencing sample was made of PBMCs. The receptors here all came from a man aged 50-60 years in good health and CMV-seronegative. Each CDR3 is given with its conserved first and last residue. Fields, in order: V gene, D gene, J gene, clone size, CDR3 protein, CDR3 DNA. D genes are given only for firm matches. Expanded clones get a size class; other rows say once, few or many, or leave the size out.

V gene: TRBV7-9; D gene: .; J gene: TRBJ1-5; clone size: few; CDR3 protein: CASTSGNQPQHF; CDR3 DNA: TGTGCCAGCACCTCGGGAAATCAGCCCCAGCATTTT
V gene: TRBV9; D gene: .; J gene: TRBJ2-5; clone size: few; CDR3 protein: CASSVDPGKETQYF; CDR3 DNA: TGTGCCAGCAGCGTAGACCCAGGGAAGGAGACCCAGTACTTC
V gene: TRBV4-3; D gene: TRBD2; J gene: TRBJ2-2; clone size: .; CDR3 protein: CASSQYSGGAHTGELFF; CDR3 DNA: TGCGCCAGCAGCCAATATAGCGGGGGGGCCCACACCGGGGAGCTGTTTTTT
V gene: TRBV7-8; D gene: .; J gene: TRBJ2-5; clone size: .; CDR3 protein: CASSLAGQMGETQYF; CDR3 DNA: TGTGCCAGCAGCTTGGCGGGCCAGATGGGAGAGACCCAGTACTTC
V gene: TRBV6-1; D gene: TRBD1; J gene: TRBJ1-4; clone size: few; CDR3 protein: CASSSGQGGEKLFF; CDR3 DNA: TGTGCCAGCAGCTCTGGACAGGGAGGTGAAAAACTGTTTTTT
V gene: TRBV7-9; D gene: .; J gene: TRBJ1-2; clone size: .; CDR3 protein: CASSFPPGSLSNYGYTF; CDR3 DNA: TGTGCCAGCAGCTTCCCGCCGGGGTCCCTCTCCAACTATGGCTACACCTTC
V gene: TRBV7-2; D gene: TRBD1; J gene: TRBJ2-7; clone size: .; CDR3 protein: CASSPQGANEQYF; CDR3 DNA: TGTGCCAGCAGCCCACAGGGGGCGAACGAGCAGTACTTC
V gene: TRBV30; D gene: TRBD2; J gene: TRBJ2-1; clone size: .; CDR3 protein: CAGGGVQGSYNEQFF; CDR3 DNA: TGTGCCGGGGGGGGAGTTCAGGGTTCCTACAATGAGCAGTTCTTC
V gene: TRBV2; D gene: TRBD1; J gene: TRBJ2-5; clone size: few; CDR3 protein: CASARRTGGLKTQYF; CDR3 DNA: TGTGCCAGCGCTCGTCGGACAGGGGGCTTAAAGACCCAGTACTTC
V gene: TRBV4-1; D gene: .; J gene: TRBJ2-3; clone size: .; CDR3 protein: CASSQDGLTDTQYF; CDR3 DNA: TGCGCCAGCAGCCAAGACGGACTCACAGATACGCAGTATTTT
V gene: TRBV11-2; D gene: TRBD1; J gene: TRBJ1-1; clone size: .; CDR3 protein: CASSLMTGGTEAFF; CDR3 DNA: TGTGCCAGCAGCTTGATGACAGGGGGCACTGAAGCTTTCTTT
V gene: TRBV18; D gene: TRBD2; J gene: TRBJ2-5; clone size: .; CDR3 protein: CASSPPGRGAETQYF; CDR3 DNA: TGTGCCAGCTCACCACCAGGGCGGGGGGCCGAGACCCAGTACTTC
V gene: TRBV30; D gene: .; J gene: TRBJ1-1; clone size: .; CDR3 protein: CAWSPRVDTEAFF; CDR3 DNA: TGTGCCTGGAGTCCCAGGGTGGACACTGAAGCTTTCTTT
V gene: TRBV2; D gene: .; J gene: TRBJ1-3; clone size: .; CDR3 protein: CASSITDSGVGDTIYF; CDR3 DNA: TGTGCCAGCAGTATTACGGACAGTGGGGTAGGGGACACCATATATTTT
V gene: TRBV29-1; D gene: TRBD2; J gene: TRBJ2-5; clone size: .; CDR3 protein: CSVDSGGVETQYF; CDR3 DNA: TGCAGCGTCGATAGCGGGGGGGTGGAGACCCAGTACTTC
V gene: TRBV9; D gene: .; J gene: TRBJ2-1; clone size: .; CDR3 protein: CASSVRGTGYNEQFF; CDR3 DNA: TGTGCCAGCAGCGTACGGGGAACGGGGTACAATGAGCAGTTCTTC
V gene: TRBV7-9; D gene: .; J gene: TRBJ1-3; clone size: .; CDR3 protein: CASSLSTGKSGNTIYF; CDR3 DNA: TGTGCCAGCAGCTTGTCGACAGGTAAGTCTGGAAACACCATATATTTT
V gene: TRBV7-8; D gene: .; J gene: TRBJ2-7; clone size: .; CDR3 protein: CASSSTGTLLTYEQYF; CDR3 DNA: TGTGCCAGCAGCTCAACCGGGACACTTCTCACCTACGAGCAGTACTTC
V gene: TRBV7-9; D gene: .; J gene: TRBJ1-2; clone size: .; CDR3 protein: CASSMTANNYGYTF; CDR3 DNA: TGTGCCAGCAGCATGACAGCGAATAACTATGGCTACACCTTC
V gene: TRBV6-5; D gene: .; J gene: TRBJ1-5; clone size: .; CDR3 protein: CASSPPGQMAQHF; CDR3 DNA: TGTGCCAGCAGCCCTCCCGGACAGATGGCCCAGCATTTT
V gene: TRBV29-1; D gene: TRBD1; J gene: TRBJ1-2; clone size: .; CDR3 protein: CSVGDRDDYGYTF; CDR3 DNA: TGCAGCGTGGGGGACAGGGATGACTATGGCTACACCTTC
V gene: TRBV10-3; D gene: TRBD2; J gene: TRBJ2-3; clone size: .; CDR3 protein: CAINSDGGASNTQYF; CDR3 DNA: TGTGCCATCAATTCTGACGGGGGGGCCTCTAATACGCAGTATTTT
V gene: TRBV23-1; D gene: TRBD1; J gene: TRBJ2-6; clone size: .; CDR3 protein: CASSQSCEQGAAGANVLTF; CDR3 DNA: TGCGCCAGCAGTCAATCGTGCGAACAGGGGGCGGCTGGGGCCAACGTCCTGACTTTC
V gene: TRBV9; D gene: .; J gene: TRBJ2-5; clone size: .; CDR3 protein: CASSVEPGVAKETQYF; CDR3 DNA: TGTGCCAGCAGCGTAGAACCAGGGGTGGCCAAAGAGACCCAGTACTTC
V gene: TRBV19; D gene: .; J gene: TRBJ1-1; clone size: .; CDR3 protein: CASEGTENTEAFF; CDR3 DNA: TGTGCCAGCGAGGGTACCGAGAACACTGAAGCTTTCTTT
V gene: TRBV9; D gene: TRBD2; J gene: TRBJ2-1; clone size: .; CDR3 protein: CASSPGLESNEQFF; CDR3 DNA: TGTGCCAGCAGTCCGGGACTAGAGTCGAATGAGCAGTTCTTC
V gene: TRBV7-9; D gene: .; J gene: TRBJ2-3; clone size: once; CDR3 protein: CASSSTADTQYF; CDR3 DNA: TGTGCCAGCAGCTCGACAGCAGATACGCAGTATTTT
V gene: TRBV15; D gene: TRBD1; J gene: TRBJ1-4; clone size: .; CDR3 protein: CATSRDLEGATATNEKLFF; CDR3 DNA: TGTGCCACCAGCAGAGATCTGGAGGGGGCTACTGCAACTAATGAAAAACTGTTTTTT
V gene: TRBV5-1; D gene: .; J gene: TRBJ2-3; clone size: .; CDR3 protein: CASSLGVRGPRDTQYF; CDR3 DNA: TGCGCCAGCAGCTTGGGGGTCAGGGGTCCTCGGGATACGCAGTATTTT
V gene: TRBV2; D gene: .; J gene: TRBJ1-5; clone size: .; CDR3 protein: CASTREGGGNQPQHF; CDR3 DNA: TGTGCCAGCACCCGAGAGGGTGGGGGCAATCAGCCCCAGCATTTT
V gene: TRBV2; D gene: .; J gene: TRBJ1-4; clone size: .; CDR3 protein: CATHTGTNEKLFF; CDR3 DNA: TGTGCCACCCACACGGGAACTAATGAAAAACTGTTTTTT
V gene: TRBV7-8; D gene: .; J gene: TRBJ1-2; clone size: .; CDR3 protein: CASSFPGRAGYTF; CDR3 DNA: TGTGCCAGCAGCTTCCCGGGCAGGGCTGGCTACACCTTC
V gene: TRBV19; D gene: TRBD1; J gene: TRBJ2-7; clone size: .; CDR3 protein: CASSIGRQGYNEQYF; CDR3 DNA: TGTGCCAGTAGTATAGGGAGACAGGGGTATAACGAGCAGTACTTC
V gene: TRBV28; D gene: .; J gene: TRBJ1-2; clone size: .; CDR3 protein: CASSPLAFYGYTF; CDR3 DNA: TGTGCCAGCAGTCCCCTCGCGTTCTATGGCTACACCTTC
V gene: TRBV5-1; D gene: .; J gene: TRBJ1-2; clone size: few; CDR3 protein: CASSLGARGGVSSYGYTF; CDR3 DNA: TGCGCCAGCAGCTTGGGGGCGCGGGGTGGTGTATCATCTTATGGCTACACCTTC
V gene: TRBV9; D gene: .; J gene: TRBJ2-2; clone size: .; CDR3 protein: CASSPPRGGRVAGELFF; CDR3 DNA: TGTGCCAGCAGCCCTCCGAGAGGGGGGAGGGTTGCCGGGGAGCTGTTTTTT
V gene: TRBV5-4; D gene: TRBD2; J gene: TRBJ2-5; clone size: .; CDR3 protein: CASSSGLAGWEQYF; CDR3 DNA: TGTGCCAGCAGCTCTGGACTAGCGGGGTGGGAGCAGTACTTC
V gene: TRBV4-1; D gene: .; J gene: TRBJ2-7; clone size: .; CDR3 protein: CASSSAVQGNYEQYF; CDR3 DNA: TGCGCCAGCAGCTCCGCCGTGCAGGGGAACTACGAGCAGTACTTC
V gene: TRBV5-1; D gene: TRBD1; J gene: TRBJ1-1; clone size: .; CDR3 protein: CASSLGQGANQDTEAFF; CDR3 DNA: TGCGCCAGCAGCTTAGGACAGGGGGCGAATCAAGACACTGAAGCTTTCTTT
V gene: TRBV6-6; D gene: TRBD2; J gene: TRBJ2-7; clone size: .; CDR3 protein: CASSSGAGGSYEQYF; CDR3 DNA: TGTGCCAGCAGTTCTGGAGCGGGGGGCTCTTACGAGCAGTACTTC
V gene: TRBV5-6; D gene: .; J gene: TRBJ1-1; clone size: few; CDR3 protein: CASRGLVGRLDTEAFF; CDR3 DNA: TGTGCCAGCAGAGGTCTAGTCGGGAGATTAGACACTGAAGCTTTCTTT
V gene: TRBV18; D gene: .; J gene: TRBJ1-1; clone size: once; CDR3 protein: CASSPWGENNMNTEAFF; CDR3 DNA: TGTGCCAGCTCACCATGGGGGGAAAACAATATGAACACTGAAGCTTTCTTT
V gene: TRBV11-2; D gene: TRBD1; J gene: TRBJ1-5; clone size: .; CDR3 protein: CASSLTGEGNQPQHF; CDR3 DNA: TGTGCCAGCAGCTTAACAGGGGAAGGAAATCAGCCCCAGCATTTT
V gene: TRBV6-1; D gene: TRBD1; J gene: TRBJ2-7; clone size: once; CDR3 protein: CASSPGQPSYEQYF; CDR3 DNA: TGTGCCAGCAGTCCGGGACAGCCCTCCTACGAGCAGTACTTC
V gene: TRBV2; D gene: .; J gene: TRBJ1-4; clone size: .; CDR3 protein: CASRGEVIEKLFF; CDR3 DNA: TGTGCCAGCAGGGGGGAGGTGATTGAAAAACTGTTTTTT
V gene: TRBV6-1; D gene: .; J gene: TRBJ1-3; clone size: .; CDR3 protein: CASSEGAQPTGNTIYF; CDR3 DNA: TGTGCCAGCAGCGAAGGGGCCCAGCCTACTGGAAACACCATATATTTT
V gene: TRBV4-1; D gene: .; J gene: TRBJ1-3; clone size: .; CDR3 protein: CASSQERQGPGNTIYF; CDR3 DNA: TGCGCCAGCAGCCAGGAAAGGCAGGGCCCTGGAAACACCATATATTTT
V gene: TRBV6-4; D gene: .; J gene: TRBJ2-6; clone size: few; CDR3 protein: CASSEESSGSGANVLTF; CDR3 DNA: TGTGCCAGCAGTGAAGAGTCGTCCGGCTCTGGGGCCAACGTCCTGACTTTC
V gene: TRBV9; D gene: .; J gene: TRBJ2-1; clone size: .; CDR3 protein: CASSVDPASSYNEQFF; CDR3 DNA: TGTGCCAGCAGCGTAGATCCAGCGAGCTCCTACAATGAGCAGTTCTTC
V gene: TRBV21-1; D gene: .; J gene: TRBJ1-2; clone size: once; CDR3 protein: CASSKRQGNQTYGYTF; CDR3 DNA: TGTGCCAGCAGCAAGAGACAGGGAAATCAAACGTATGGCTACACCTTC
V gene: TRBV2; D gene: TRBD1; J gene: TRBJ1-6; clone size: .; CDR3 protein: CASSYRGEGSPLHF; CDR3 DNA: TGTGCCAGCAGTTACAGGGGAGAGGGTTCACCCCTCCACTTT
V gene: TRBV18; D gene: TRBD2; J gene: TRBJ2-3; clone size: .; CDR3 protein: CASSHRLAGGTDTQYF; CDR3 DNA: TGTGCCAGCTCACACCGACTAGCGGGGGGTACAGATACGCAGTATTTT